This T cell receptor beta chain was sequenced during a study of cytomegalovirus exposure and HLA in healthy donors. Study outcomes and limitations: A list of 150 or so TCR beta chains associated with cytomegalovirus was given. Usually a TCR sequence was rare, but some public TCRs were found in many donors.

The data were produced by immunoSEQ multiplex PCR, yet TCRdb's version contains in-frame clones alone and is incomplete. The sample contains around 180,000 clones, 75% to 90% of which appear only once. About this clone: Its cognate antigen is unknown.

The CDR3 contains 14 residues. The germline CDR1 and CDR2 sequences are SGDLS and YYNGEE. After removal of 2 bases from V and 7 bases from J, the junction contained 3 bases not matched to a gene. Among the 120 subjects of the validation cohort, separate from the approximately 670-subject first cohort, were the donors. The sequenced sample consisted of PBMCs. This rearrangement joins TRBV9 to TRBJ1-4, with TRBD1 identical over 9 bases. The origin of this receptor is a man aged 18 to 35 in good health and CMV-seropositive. The CDR3 sequence is CASSVGTGSEKLFF. CDR3 DNA sequence: TGTGCCAGCAGCGTCGGGACAGGGAGTGAAAAACTGTTTTTT.